The sequence of this TCR beta chain was determined in a study of blood T cell repertoires in COVID-19. Study summary: Both acute and convalescent COVID-19 samples were obtained from the United States, Italy and Spain. Sources were T cells, B-cell-depleted T cells, or PBMCs; the material itself was cDNA or gDNA.

This clone was counted once. Methods used by the authors: Estimated nucleated cell counts came from reference gene primer amplification. The assay was immunoSEQ multiplex PCR, and TCRdb's table has in-frame clones only and misses some. The V and J calls and clone size are taken from that table; D and trimming were inferred from the DNA. The table records hundreds of thousands of clones, more than 75% of them present only once. The CDR3 has 15 amino acids. Germline V gives CDR1 LNHDA, CDR2 SQIVND (reference sequence). Trimming cost V 5 bases and J 0 bases, with 13 bases left between them. The chain uses TRBV19 and TRBJ1-2; D perhaps matches TRBD1 (5 bases). Source material: peripheral blood. The origin of this receptor is a woman aged 40 to 50 who had recovered from COVID-19. The CDR3 here is CASSPGGRANYGYTF. DNA for the CDR3: TGTGCCAGTAGTCCCGGCGGCAGGGCTAACTATGGCTACACCTTC.